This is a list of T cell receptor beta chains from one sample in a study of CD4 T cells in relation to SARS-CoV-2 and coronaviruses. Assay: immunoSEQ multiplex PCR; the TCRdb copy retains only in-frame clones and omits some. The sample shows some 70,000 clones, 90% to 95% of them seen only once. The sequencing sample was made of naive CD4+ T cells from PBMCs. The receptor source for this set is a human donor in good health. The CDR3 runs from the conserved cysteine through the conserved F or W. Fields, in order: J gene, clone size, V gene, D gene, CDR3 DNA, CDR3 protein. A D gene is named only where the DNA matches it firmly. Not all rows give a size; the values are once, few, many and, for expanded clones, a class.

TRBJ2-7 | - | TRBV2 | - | TGTGCCAGCATTGTGGAGGCGAACTCCTACGAGCAGTACTTC | CASIVEANSYEQYF
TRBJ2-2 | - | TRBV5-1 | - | TGCGCCAGCAGCTTGGCGGGAGACACCGGGGAGCTGTTTTTT | CASSLAGDTGELFF
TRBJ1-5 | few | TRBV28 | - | TGTGCCACCACGACGGGGAATCAGCCCCAGCATTTT | CATTTGNQPQHF
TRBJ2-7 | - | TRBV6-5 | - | TGTGCCAGCAGTTACGCGGCCGCGTCTAACTACGAGCAGTACTTC | CASSYAAASNYEQYF
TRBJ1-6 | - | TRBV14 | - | TGTGCCAGCAGCTGGACAGCTTACTCACCCCTCCACTTT | CASSWTAYSPLHF
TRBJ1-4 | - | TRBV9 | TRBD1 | TGTGCCAGCAGCGCCGGGACAGGGTTCGAAAAACTGTTTTTT | CASSAGTGFEKLFF
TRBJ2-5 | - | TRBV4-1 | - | TGCGCCAGCAGCCAGCAGAGCATCCAAGAGACCCAGTACTTC | CASSQQSIQETQYF
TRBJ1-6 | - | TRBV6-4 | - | TGTGCCAGCAGTGTGGGCGGTAATTCACCCCTCCACTTT | CASSVGGNSPLHF
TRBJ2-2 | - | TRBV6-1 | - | TGTGCCAGCAGTGAAGGTTGGGGGGGCACGACCGGGGAGCTGTTTTTT | CASSEGWGGTTGELFF
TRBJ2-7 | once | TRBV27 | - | TGTGCCAGCAGCTCCTCGGGGCCTATTTCCTACGAGCAGTACTTC | CASSSSGPISYEQYF
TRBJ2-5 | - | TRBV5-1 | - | TGCGCCAGCAGCTTGAGCCAGGGAACCCAAGAGACCCAGTACTTC | CASSLSQGTQETQYF
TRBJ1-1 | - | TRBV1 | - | TGCACCAGCAGCCAAGAGGACAGGATGAACACTGAAGCTTTCTTT | CTSSQEDRMNTEAFF
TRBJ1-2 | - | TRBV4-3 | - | TGCGCCAGCAGCTACGGACGGGACTATGGCTACACCTTC | CASSYGRDYGYTF
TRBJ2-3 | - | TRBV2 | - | TGTGCCAGCAGTGCTCAGGGGCCGGCAGATACGCAGTATTTT | CASSAQGPADTQYF
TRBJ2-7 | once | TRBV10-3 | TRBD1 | TGTGCCATCAGTGTCGGCACCGGACAGGGTAAAAGCGAGCAGTACTTC | CAISVGTGQGKSEQYF
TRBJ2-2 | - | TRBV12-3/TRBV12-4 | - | TGTGCCAGCAGTTTATTGAGGACCGGGGAGCTGTTTTTT | CASSLLRTGELFF
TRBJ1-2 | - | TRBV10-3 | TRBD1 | TGTGCCATCTTTGAATACCGGGACAGATATATAGGGGGCTACACCTTC | CAIFEYRDRYIGGYTF
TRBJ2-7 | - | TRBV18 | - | TGTGCCAGCTCGTCTAGGAGCTCCTACGAGCAGTACTTC | CASSSRSSYEQYF
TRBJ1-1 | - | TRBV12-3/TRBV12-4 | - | TGTGCCAGCAGTTTCGACAGGCCCGCTGAAGCTTTCTTT | CASSFDRPAEAFF
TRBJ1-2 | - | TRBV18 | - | TGTGCCAGCTCACCACCGACAGGCACTAGGGGTGGCTACACCTTC | CASSPPTGTRGGYTF
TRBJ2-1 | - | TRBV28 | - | TGTGCCAGCAGTTTGGAGGTCTACAATGAGCAGTTCTTC | CASSLEVYNEQFF
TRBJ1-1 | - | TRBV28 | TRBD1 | TGTGCCAGCAGACACAGGGGGCTTAAGAACACTGAAGCTTTCTTT | CASRHRGLKNTEAFF
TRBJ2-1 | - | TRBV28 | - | TGTGCCAGCAGTTTATCCTCTCCCCTGTCGGATGAGCAGTTCTTC | CASSLSSPLSDEQFF
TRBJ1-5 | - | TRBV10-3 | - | TGTGCCATCAGTGAGTCTGGACAGACTAGCAATCAGCCCCAGCATTTT | CAISESGQTSNQPQHF
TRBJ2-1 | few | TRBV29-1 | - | TGCAGCGTTCTCGGCAATGAGCAGTTCTTC | CSVLGNEQFF
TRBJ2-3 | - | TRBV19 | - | TGTGCCAGTAGGACGGGCCAGACAGATACGCAGTATTTT | CASRTGQTDTQYF
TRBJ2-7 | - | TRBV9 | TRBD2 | TGTGCCAGCAGCGTTCCGGGACTAGCGTTCTACGAGCAGTACTTC | CASSVPGLAFYEQYF
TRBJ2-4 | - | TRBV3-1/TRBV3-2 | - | TGTGCCAGCAGCCAAGCGGTAGCCAAAAACATTCAGTACTTC | CASSQAVAKNIQYF
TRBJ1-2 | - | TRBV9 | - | TGTGCCAGCAGCCCAAGTTTGGTACAGGATGGCTACACCTTC | CASSPSLVQDGYTF